The T cell receptor (beta chain) under discussion was sequenced for a study of read filtering for tumor transcriptome and immune sequencing. Study in general: The cohort had some 16 men and 14 women aged about 47 to 80, mean approximately 66 years. The study's findings and limits: In IR-seq, single-read clonotypes were around 80% of clonotypes but around 3.5% of reads.

Molecular barcoded adaptors covering alpha/delta and beta/gamma chains were used on approximately 400 ng RNA. TCRdb reanalysed the reads using MiXCR and keeps one entry per CDR3 protein. The data show about 37,000 distinct CDR3 sequences, with around 11% seen just once and about 30% held by the top ten. Sampling of bone marrow took place during active disease in every patient. Trimming took 5 bases from V and 4 from J, leaving 9 bases between them. The CDR3 has 14 amino acids. Germline V gene lookup returns CDR1 LNHDA and CDR2 SQIVND (reference sequence). This clonotype was observed many times. The antigen is unknown.

The gene calls are TRBV19 and TRBJ2-6; D is unresolved. The clonotype was recovered from a donor at least 40 years old with multiple myeloma. Sequencing was performed on a population of CD138-negative cells sorted from bone marrow. This CDR3 is CASSPTVGANVLTF. The CDR3 DNA is TGTGCCAGTAGTCCCACCGTCGGGGCCAACGTCCTGACTTTC.